This entry features one TCR beta chain sequence. Its antigen is currently unknown. Treatment defined: roughly 19 received Ad26.COV2.S at low or high dose, single or two shots; about 5 received placebo; per-sample allocation not given. Samples came from day 63 after the first vaccine or placebo injection. This specimen belongs to a study of Ad26.COV2.S vaccination and SARS-CoV-2 variants. Study at large: Vaccine-arm donor from the placebo-controlled COV1001 Ad26.COV2.S trial. Regarding the study as a whole: Spike-specific TCR breadth in vaccine recipients exceeded that seen in placebo recipients. Those who received vaccine or placebo ended up with similar non-spike TCR breadth.

There are 14 residues in the CDR3. Between the trimmed V and J ends, which lost 6 bases and 3 bases, there was a span of 14 bases. The germline V gene has CDR1 MNHEY and CDR2 SVGEGT. Data came from immunoSEQ multiplex PCR; TCRdb stores just in-frame clones and leaves some out. There are approximately 400,000 clones in the sample; about 83% occur only once, and nearly 7.5% lies in the top ten. J is TRBJ1-1 and V is TRBV6-2 or TRBV6-3; D perhaps matches TRBD1 (5 bases). This specimen was peripheral blood, taken in a trial of Ad26.COV2.S vaccine versus placebo. The source is a person aged 18-60 years who received the Ad26.COV2.S COVID-19 vaccine or a placebo. CDR3 bases: TGTGCCAGCAGCCTGACAGTCTCCGACACTGAAGCTTTCTTT. Protein product: CASSLTVSDTEAFF.